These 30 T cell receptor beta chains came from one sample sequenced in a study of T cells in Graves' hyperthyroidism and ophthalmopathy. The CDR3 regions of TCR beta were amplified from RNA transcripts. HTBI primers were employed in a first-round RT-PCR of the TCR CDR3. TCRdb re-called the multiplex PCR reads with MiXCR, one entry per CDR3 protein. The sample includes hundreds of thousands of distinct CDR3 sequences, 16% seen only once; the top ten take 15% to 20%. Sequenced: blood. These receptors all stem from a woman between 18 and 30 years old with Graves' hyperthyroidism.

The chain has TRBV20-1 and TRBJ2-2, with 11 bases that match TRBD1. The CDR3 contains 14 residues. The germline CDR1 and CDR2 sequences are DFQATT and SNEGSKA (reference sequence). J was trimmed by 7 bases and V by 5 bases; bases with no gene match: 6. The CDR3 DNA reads TGCAGTGCTCTCGGACAGGGGGCGGACGGGGAGCTGTTTTTT. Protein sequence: CSALGQGADGELFF.

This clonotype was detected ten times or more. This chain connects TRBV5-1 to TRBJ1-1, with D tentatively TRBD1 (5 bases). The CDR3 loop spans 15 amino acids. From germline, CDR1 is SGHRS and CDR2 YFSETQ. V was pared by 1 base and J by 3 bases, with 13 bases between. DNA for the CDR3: TGCGCCAGCAGCTTGCATCGCGGGACGGACACTGAAGCTTTCTTT. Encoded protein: CASSLHRGTDTEAFF.

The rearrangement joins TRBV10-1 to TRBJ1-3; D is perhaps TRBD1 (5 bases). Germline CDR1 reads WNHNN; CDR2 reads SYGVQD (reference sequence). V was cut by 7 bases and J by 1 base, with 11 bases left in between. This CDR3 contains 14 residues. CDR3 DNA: TGCGCCAGCACCTTCGGGGGGTCTGGAAACACCATATATTTT. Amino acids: CASTFGGSGNTIYF.

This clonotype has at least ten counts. CDR3 sequence reads: CASSLNRGYGYTF. The CDR3 DNA reads TGTGCCAGCAGCTTGAACAGGGGCTATGGCTACACCTTC. The chain recombines TRBV7-9 with TRBJ1-2; 7 bases align to TRBD1. The germline gives CDR1 SEHNR, CDR2 FQNEAQ (reference sequence). This CDR3 has 13 amino acids. J lost 4 bases, V lost 3 bases, and 2 bases had no gene match.

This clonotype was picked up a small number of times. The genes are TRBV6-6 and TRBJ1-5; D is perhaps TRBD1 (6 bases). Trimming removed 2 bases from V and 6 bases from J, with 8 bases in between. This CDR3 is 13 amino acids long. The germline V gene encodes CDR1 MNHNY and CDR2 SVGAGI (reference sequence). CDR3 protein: CASSYGGLQPQHF. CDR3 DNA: TGTGCCAGCAGTTACGGGGGGCTTCAGCCCCAGCATTTT.

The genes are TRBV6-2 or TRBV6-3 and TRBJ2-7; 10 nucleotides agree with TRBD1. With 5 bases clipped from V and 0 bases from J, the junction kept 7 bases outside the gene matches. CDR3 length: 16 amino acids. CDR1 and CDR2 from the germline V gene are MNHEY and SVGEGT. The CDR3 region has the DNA TGTGCCAGCAGTATCTCTGGGACAGGGGCCTCCTACGAGCAGTACTTC. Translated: CASSISGTGASYEQYF.

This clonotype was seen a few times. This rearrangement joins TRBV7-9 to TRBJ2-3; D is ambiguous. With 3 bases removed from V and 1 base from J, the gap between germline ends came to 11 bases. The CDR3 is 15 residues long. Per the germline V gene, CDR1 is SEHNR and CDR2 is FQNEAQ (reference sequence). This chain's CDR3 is CASSFQSGGTDTQYF. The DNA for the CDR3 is TGTGCCAGCAGCTTTCAGTCTGGGGGCACAGATACGCAGTATTTT.

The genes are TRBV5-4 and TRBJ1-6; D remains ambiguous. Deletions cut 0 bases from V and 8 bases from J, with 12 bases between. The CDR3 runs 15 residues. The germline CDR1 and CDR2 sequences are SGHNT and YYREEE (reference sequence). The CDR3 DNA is TGTGCCAGCAGCTTGGGGGGTGGTAGGGATTCACCCCTCCACTTT. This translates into CASSLGGGRDSPLHF.

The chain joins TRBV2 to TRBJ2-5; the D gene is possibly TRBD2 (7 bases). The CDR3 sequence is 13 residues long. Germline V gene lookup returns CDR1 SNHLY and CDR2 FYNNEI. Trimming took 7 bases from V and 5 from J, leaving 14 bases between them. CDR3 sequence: CASTEGGMETQYF. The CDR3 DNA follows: TGTGCCAGCACCGAGGGGGGGATGGAGACCCAGTACTTC.

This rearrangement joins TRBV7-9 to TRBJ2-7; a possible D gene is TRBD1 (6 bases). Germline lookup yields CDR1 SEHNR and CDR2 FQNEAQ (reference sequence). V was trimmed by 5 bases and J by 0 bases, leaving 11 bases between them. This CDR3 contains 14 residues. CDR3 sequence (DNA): TGTGCCAGCAGCGAACAGGGATTCTCCTACGAGCAGTACTTC. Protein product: CASSEQGFSYEQYF.

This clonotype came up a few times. The CDR3 loop reads CASSPAGTGEETQYF. The CDR3, as DNA: TGTGCCAGCAGTCCCGCCGGGACAGGGGAAGAGACCCAGTACTTC. The chain links TRBV6-4 to TRBJ2-5, with 10 bases matching TRBD1. V lost 5 bases to trimming and J lost 3 bases; unmatched junction nucleotides: 6. Germline CDR1 is MRHNA and CDR2 is SNTAGT. The CDR3 runs to 15 residues.

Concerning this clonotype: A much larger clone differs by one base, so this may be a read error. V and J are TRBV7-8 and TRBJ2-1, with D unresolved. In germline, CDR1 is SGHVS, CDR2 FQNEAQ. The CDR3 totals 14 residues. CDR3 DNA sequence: TGCACCAGCAGCCAAGTATTCAGGTTGAATGAGCAGTTCTTC. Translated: CTSSQVFRLNEQFF. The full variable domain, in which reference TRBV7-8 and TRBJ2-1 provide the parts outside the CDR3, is GAGVSQSPRYKVAKRGQDVALRCDPISGHVSLFWYQQALGQGPEFLTYFQNEAQLDKSGLPSDRFFAERPEGSVSTLKIQRTQQEDSAVYLCTSSQVFRLNEQFFGPGTRLTVL.

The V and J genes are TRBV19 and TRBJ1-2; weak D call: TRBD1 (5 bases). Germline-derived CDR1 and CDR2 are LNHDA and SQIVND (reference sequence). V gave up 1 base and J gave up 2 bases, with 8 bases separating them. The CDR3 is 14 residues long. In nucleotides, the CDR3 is TGTGCCAGTAGTATAGTGTCAGGGAACTATGGCTACACCTTC. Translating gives CASSIVSGNYGYTF.

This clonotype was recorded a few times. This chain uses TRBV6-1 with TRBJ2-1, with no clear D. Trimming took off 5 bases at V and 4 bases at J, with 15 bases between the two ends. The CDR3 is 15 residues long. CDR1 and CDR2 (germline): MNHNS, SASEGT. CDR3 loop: CASSHPPAAYNEQFF. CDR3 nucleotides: TGTGCCAGCAGTCACCCCCCGGCAGCTTACAATGAGCAGTTCTTC.

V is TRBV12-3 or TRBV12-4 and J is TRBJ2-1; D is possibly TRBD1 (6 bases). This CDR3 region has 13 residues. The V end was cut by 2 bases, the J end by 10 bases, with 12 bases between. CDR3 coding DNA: TGTGCCAGCAGTTTATATCAGGGGCAGGAGCAGTTCTTC. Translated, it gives CASSLYQGQEQFF.

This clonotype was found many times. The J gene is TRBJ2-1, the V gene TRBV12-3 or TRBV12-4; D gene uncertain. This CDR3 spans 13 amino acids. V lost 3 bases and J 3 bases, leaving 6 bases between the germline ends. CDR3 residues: CASSFLNYNEQFF. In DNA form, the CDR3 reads TGTGCCAGCAGTTTTCTCAACTACAATGAGCAGTTCTTC.

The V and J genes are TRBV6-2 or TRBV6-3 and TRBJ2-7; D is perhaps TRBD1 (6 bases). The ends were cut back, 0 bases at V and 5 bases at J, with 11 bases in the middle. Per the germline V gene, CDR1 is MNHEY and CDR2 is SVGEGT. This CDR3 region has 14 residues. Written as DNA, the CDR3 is TGTGCCAGCAGTTACTCTTCAGGGGCGGACGAGCAGTACTTC. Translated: CASSYSSGADEQYF.

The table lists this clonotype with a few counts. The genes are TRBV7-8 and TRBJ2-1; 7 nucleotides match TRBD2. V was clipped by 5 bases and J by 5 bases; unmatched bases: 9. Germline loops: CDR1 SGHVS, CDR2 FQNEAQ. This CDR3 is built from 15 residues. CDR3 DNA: TGTGCCAGCAGCACCCTCTTAGGACTAGACAATGAGCAGTTCTTC. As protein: CASSTLLGLDNEQFF. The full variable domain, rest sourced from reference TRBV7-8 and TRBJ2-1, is GAGVSQSPRYKVAKRGQDVALRCDPISGHVSLFWYQQALGQGPEFLTYFQNEAQLDKSGLPSDRFFAERPEGSVSTLKIQRTQQEDSAVYLCASSTLLGLDNEQFFGPGTRLTVL.

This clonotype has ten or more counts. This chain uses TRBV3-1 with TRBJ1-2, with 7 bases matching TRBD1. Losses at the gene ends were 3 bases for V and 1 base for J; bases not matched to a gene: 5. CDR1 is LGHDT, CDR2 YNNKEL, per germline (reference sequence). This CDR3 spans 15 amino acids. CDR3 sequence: CASSHRDRDNYGYTF. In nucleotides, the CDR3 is TGTGCCAGCAGCCACCGGGACAGAGATAACTATGGCTACACCTTC.

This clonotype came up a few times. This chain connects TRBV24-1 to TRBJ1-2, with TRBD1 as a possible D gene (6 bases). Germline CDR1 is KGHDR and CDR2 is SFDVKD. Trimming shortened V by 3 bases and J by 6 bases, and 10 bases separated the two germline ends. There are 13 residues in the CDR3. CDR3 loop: CATSDKQGDGYTF. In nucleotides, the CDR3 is TGTGCCACCAGTGATAAACAGGGAGATGGCTACACCTTC.

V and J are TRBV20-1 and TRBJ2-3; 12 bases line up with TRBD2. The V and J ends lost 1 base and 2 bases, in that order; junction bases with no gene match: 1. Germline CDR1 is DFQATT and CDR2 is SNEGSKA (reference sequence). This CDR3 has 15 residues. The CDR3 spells CSARGTSGATDTQYF. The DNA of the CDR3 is TGCAGTGCTAGAGGGACTAGCGGGGCCACAGATACGCAGTATTTT.

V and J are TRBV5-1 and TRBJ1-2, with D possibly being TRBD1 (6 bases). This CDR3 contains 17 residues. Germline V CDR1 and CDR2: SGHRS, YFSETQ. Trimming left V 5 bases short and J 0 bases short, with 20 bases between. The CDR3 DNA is TGCGCCAGCAGGAGCACCAAGGGGGGGTACTCTAACTATGGCTACACCTTC. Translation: CASRSTKGGYSNYGYTF.

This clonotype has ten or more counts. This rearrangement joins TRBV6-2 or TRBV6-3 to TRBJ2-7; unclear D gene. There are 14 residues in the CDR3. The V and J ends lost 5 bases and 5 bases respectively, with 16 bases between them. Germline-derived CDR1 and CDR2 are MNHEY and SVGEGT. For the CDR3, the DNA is TGTGCCAGCAGTCCGACCTTCAGAGGTGACGAGCAGTACTTC. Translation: CASSPTFRGDEQYF.

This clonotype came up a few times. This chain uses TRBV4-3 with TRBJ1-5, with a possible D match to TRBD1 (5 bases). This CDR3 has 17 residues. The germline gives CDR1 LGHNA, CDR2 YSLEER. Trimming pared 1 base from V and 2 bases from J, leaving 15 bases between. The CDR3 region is CASSQGVRVEGNQPQHF. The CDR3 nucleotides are TGCGCCAGCAGCCAAGGGGTCAGGGTGGAGGGCAATCAGCCCCAGCATTTT.

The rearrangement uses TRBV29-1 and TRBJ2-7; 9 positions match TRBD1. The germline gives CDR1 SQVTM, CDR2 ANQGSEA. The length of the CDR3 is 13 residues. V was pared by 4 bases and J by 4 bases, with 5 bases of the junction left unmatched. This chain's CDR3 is CSVGRDRAYEQYF. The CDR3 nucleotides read TGCAGCGTTGGCCGGGACAGGGCTTACGAGCAGTACTTC.

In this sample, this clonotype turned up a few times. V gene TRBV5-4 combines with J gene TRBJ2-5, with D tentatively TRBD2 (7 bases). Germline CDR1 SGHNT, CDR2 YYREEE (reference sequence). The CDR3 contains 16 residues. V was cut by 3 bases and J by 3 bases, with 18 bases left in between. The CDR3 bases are TGTGCCAGCAGCTCGTGGGGAGGGCGGGACAAAGAGACCCAGTACTTC. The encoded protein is CASSSWGGRDKETQYF. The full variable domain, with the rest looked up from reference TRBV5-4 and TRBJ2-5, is ETGVTQSPTHLIKTRGQQVTLRCSSQSGHNTVSWYQQALGQGPQFIFQYYREEENGRGNFPPRFSGLQFPNYSSELNVNALELDDSALYLCASSSWGGRDKETQYFGPGTRLLVL.

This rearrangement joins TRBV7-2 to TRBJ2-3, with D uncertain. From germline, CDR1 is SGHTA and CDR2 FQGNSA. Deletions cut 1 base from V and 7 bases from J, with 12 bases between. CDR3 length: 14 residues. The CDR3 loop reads CASSLVDRRNTQYF. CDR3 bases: TGTGCCAGCAGCTTAGTGGACCGCCGCAATACGCAGTATTTT.

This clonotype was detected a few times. The CDR3 nucleotides read TGTGCCAGCACTAGCGGGGTACAAGAGACCCAGTACTTC. This sequence encodes CASTSGVQETQYF. The chain employs TRBV6-1 and TRBJ2-5; 9 bases match TRBD2. Germline-derived CDR1 and CDR2 are MNHNS and SASEGT. V lost 7 bases to trimming and J lost 2 bases; unmatched junction nucleotides: 2. This CDR3 is 13 amino acids long.

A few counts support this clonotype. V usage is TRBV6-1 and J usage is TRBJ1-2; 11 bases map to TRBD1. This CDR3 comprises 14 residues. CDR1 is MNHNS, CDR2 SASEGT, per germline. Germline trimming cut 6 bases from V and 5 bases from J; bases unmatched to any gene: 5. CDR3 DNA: TGTGCCAGCAGCGGACAGGGGGCGGTGTATGGCTACACCTTC. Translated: CASSGQGAVYGYTF.

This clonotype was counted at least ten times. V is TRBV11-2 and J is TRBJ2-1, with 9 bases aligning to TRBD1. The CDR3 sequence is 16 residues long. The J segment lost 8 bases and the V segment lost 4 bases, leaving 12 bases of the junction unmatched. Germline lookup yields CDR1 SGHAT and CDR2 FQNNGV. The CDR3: CASSSYRGRLIDEQFF. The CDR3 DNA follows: TGTGCCAGCAGCTCGTACAGGGGGCGCTTGATCGATGAGCAGTTCTTC.